This record concerns one TCR beta chain sequence. Its specificity is unknown. Amplification used 60 Vbeta primers and 13 Jbeta primers. Data came from immunoSEQ multiplex PCR; TCRdb stores just in-frame clones and leaves some out. Among approximately 210,000 clones listed, about 87% were seen once. This sample was taken from a study of cytomegalovirus exposure and HLA in healthy donors. Across the study: An analysis done earlier identified 120 million or so unique TCR beta sequences from approximately 200 million T cells. Whole-study results and caveats: Reports credit the classifier with highly specific, highly sensitive diagnosis of cytomegalovirus status.

The sample taken for sequencing was PBMCs. The receptor was derived from a man under 40 in good health and CMV-seronegative.

The CDR3 protein is CATSRDLAGVSYEQYF. CDR3 nucleotides: TGTGCCACCAGCAGAGATCTCGCGGGGGTCTCCTACGAGCAGTACTTC. The chain employs TRBV15 and TRBJ2-7, with TRBD2 identical over 7 bases. The V gene end was trimmed by 0 bases and the J gene end by 0 bases; junction bases not matched to a gene: 5. CDR3 length: 16 residues. Germline-derived CDR1 and CDR2 are LNHNV and YYDKDF (reference sequence).